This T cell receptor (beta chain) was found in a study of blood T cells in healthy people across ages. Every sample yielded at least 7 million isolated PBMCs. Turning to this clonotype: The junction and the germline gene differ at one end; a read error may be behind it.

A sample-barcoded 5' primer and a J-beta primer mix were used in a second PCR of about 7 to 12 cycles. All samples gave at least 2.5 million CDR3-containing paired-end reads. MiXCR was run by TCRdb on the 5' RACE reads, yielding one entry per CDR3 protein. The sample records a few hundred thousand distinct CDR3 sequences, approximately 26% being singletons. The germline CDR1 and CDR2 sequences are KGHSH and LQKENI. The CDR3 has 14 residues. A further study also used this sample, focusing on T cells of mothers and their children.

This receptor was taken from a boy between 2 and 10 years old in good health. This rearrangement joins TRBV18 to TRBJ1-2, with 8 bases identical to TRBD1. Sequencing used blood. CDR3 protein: CTSSPSTGVEGYTF. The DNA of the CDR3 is TGTACCAGCTCCCCTTCGACAGGGGTAGAGGGCTACACCTTC.